This T cell receptor beta chain came from a study of metastatic and nonmetastatic thyroid tumors. No patient received treatment before thyroid surgery. This clone was detected many times. With MiXCR, TCRdb called clones anew from the PCR reads. The profile shows 53,000 or so clones, 20% to 25% of them singletons. Trimming removed 7 bases from V and 4 bases from J; junction bases left unmatched: 8. This CDR3 comprises 15 residues. This chain links TRBV12-3 or TRBV12-4 with TRBJ2-1; TRBD2 matches at 9 bases. The sample comprised blood. The TCR comes from a female donor with papillary thyroid cancer or a benign thyroid nodule (not recorded which). Some clones in this sample may be carry-over from other donors' samples. The CDR3 sequence: CASTLSSGAYNEQFF. CDR3 nucleotides: TGTGCCAGCACCCTTTCTAGCGGGGCGTACAATGAGCAGTTCTTC.